This entry features one T cell receptor beta chain sequence. This sample was taken from a study of blood T cell repertoires in COVID-19. This study enrolled people aged about 18 to 95 from about 26 US geographic areas. Participant reports of clinical history set cohort assignment. Using immunoSEQ multiplex PCR, the repertoire was profiled, and TCRdb retains in-frame clones only, with some absent. Of under 250,000 clones in the sample, around 80% were seen once. The sample consisted of PBMCs or T cells enriched from blood (not recorded which). The TCR originated in a man aged 55 to 70 who had recovered from COVID-19.

The CDR3 DNA follows: TGCGCCAGCAGCCCGACAGGACAGGGTACTAATGAGCAGTTCTTC. Residues: CASSPTGQGTNEQFF. The J gene is TRBJ2-1, the V gene TRBV4-1, with 8 nucleotides matching TRBD1. V gave up 4 bases and J gave up 7 bases; unmatched junction bases: 9. The CDR3 extends over 15 amino acids. CDR1 and CDR2 from the germline V gene are MGHRA and YSYEKL.